One sample yielded the 14 T cell receptor beta chains listed below, sequenced in a study of T cells in Graves' hyperthyroidism and ophthalmopathy. Amplification targeted TCR beta CDR3 regions from RNA transcripts. HTBI primers were the set used in a first-round RT-PCR of the TCR CDR3. TCRdb processed the multiplex PCR reads anew with MiXCR; each CDR3 protein has one entry. The sample carries around 610,000 distinct CDR3 sequences, over 12% recorded once. What was sequenced was blood. Receptors originate from a woman in her forties with Graves' ophthalmopathy.

This clonotype was seen more than once but under ten times. The DNA of the CDR3 is TGTGCCAGCAGCACCGGGACTGGGGGGGAAGAGACCCAGTACTTC. This gives the protein CASSTGTGGEETQYF. The chain links TRBV9 to TRBJ2-5; 7 bases map to TRBD2. The CDR3 is 15 residues long. V lost 4 bases, J lost 3 bases, and 9 bases stayed unmatched. Germline loops: CDR1 SGDLS, CDR2 YYNGEE.

About this clonotype itself: It may be a read error: a sequence one base away is much more abundant. CDR3 bases: TGTGCCAGCAGCTTAACGAGCGGGAGAGGGCAAAACGAGCAGTACTTC. Translated, it gives CASSLTSGRGQNEQYF. The V gene is TRBV7-2, the J gene TRBJ2-7; TRBD2 matches 8 bases. The germline V gene has CDR1 SGHTA and CDR2 FQGNSA. Trimming removed 2 bases from V and 5 bases from J; junction bases left unmatched: 11. CDR3 size: 16 residues.

This clonotype has a count of ten or more. The rearrangement uses TRBV28 and TRBJ2-7; D uncertain. This CDR3 contains 14 residues. Deletions cut 4 bases from V and 0 bases from J, with 10 bases between. The V gene's germline CDR1 is MDHEN and CDR2 SYDVKM. CDR3 residues: CASSSRRSSYEQYF. CDR3 bases: TGTGCCAGCAGTTCTCGACGCAGCTCCTACGAGCAGTACTTC.

With respect to this clonotype: It may be a read error: a sequence one base away is much more abundant. The chain has TRBV28 and TRBJ2-7, with D perhaps TRBD1 or TRBD2 (5 bases each). Germline CDR1 reads MDHEN; CDR2 reads SYDVKM. V lost 7 bases and J 4 bases, leaving 20 bases between the germline ends. The CDR3 runs 15 residues. The CDR3 loop reads CASNAPGTSYYEQYF. CDR3 sequence (DNA): TGTGCCAGCAACGCCCCAGGGACCAGTTATTACGAGCAGTACTTC. Complete variable domain (other parts from reference TRBV28 and TRBJ2-7): DVKVTQSSRYLVKRTGEKVFLECVQDMDHENMFWYRQDPGLGLRLIYFSYDVKMKEKGDIPEGYSVSREKKERFSLILESASTNQTSMYLCASNAPGTSYYEQYFGPGTRLTVT.

In its sample, this clonotype was seen many times. This chain uses TRBV12-3 or TRBV12-4 with TRBJ1-5; 7 bases map to TRBD1. With V trimmed by 5 bases and J by 1 base, 2 bases remained unmatched. There are 14 residues in the CDR3. The CDR3 DNA follows: TGTGCCAGCAGTCGGGACAGCAGCAATCAGCCCCAGCATTTT. Translated: CASSRDSSNQPQHF.

This clonotype was found many times. The rearrangement links TRBV12-5 to TRBJ2-3; 8 nucleotides align to TRBD1. Germline V CDR1 and CDR2: LGHNT, FRNRAP. This CDR3 region has 16 residues. With V trimmed by 1 base and J by 3 bases, 6 bases remained unmatched. For the CDR3, the DNA is TGTGCTAGTGGTTTGGGATGGACAGGGTCGACAGATACGCAGTATTTT. Encoded protein: CASGLGWTGSTDTQYF.

This clonotype was observed many times. The chain carries TRBV28 and TRBJ1-5; no reliable D call. The V gene's germline CDR1 is MDHEN and CDR2 SYDVKM. Trimming took 7 bases from V and 3 from J, leaving 7 bases between them. The CDR3 has 12 residues. Here the CDR3 DNA reads TGTGCCAGCACAAGACTCAATCAGCCCCAGCATTTT. Its translation: CASTRLNQPQHF. The whole variable domain, remainder taken from reference TRBV28 and TRBJ1-5, is DVKVTQSSRYLVKRTGEKVFLECVQDMDHENMFWYRQDPGLGLRLIYFSYDVKMKEKGDIPEGYSVSREKKERFSLILESASTNQTSMYLCASTRLNQPQHFGDGTRLSIL.

The table lists this clonotype with many counts. This sequence joins TRBV12-3 or TRBV12-4 and TRBJ1-1; D might be TRBD1 (5 bases). V was shortened by 10 bases and J by 0 bases, with 12 bases between the two germline ends. This CDR3 is 13 amino acids long. For the CDR3, the DNA is TGTGCCACCCATGGGGGGATGAACACTGAAGCTTTCTTT. Translated, it gives CATHGGMNTEAFF.

This clonotype was counted between two and nine times. The chain links TRBV6-1 to TRBJ2-2, with TRBD2 matching 7 bases. The V gene end was trimmed by 8 bases and the J gene end by 3 bases; junction bases not matched to a gene: 6. There are 14 residues in the CDR3. CDR1 and CDR2 (germline): MNHNS, SASEGT. CDR3: CASSRDYYTGELFF. For the CDR3, the DNA is TGTGCCAGCTCCCGGGACTACTACACCGGGGAGCTGTTTTTT.

This clonotype was detected ten times or more. The chain combines TRBV25-1 with TRBJ1-1; the match to TRBD1 covers 7 bases. The germline CDR1 and CDR2 sequences are MGHDK and SYGVNS. The CDR3 has 13 amino acids. The V segment lost 6 bases and the J segment 5 bases; nucleotides outside the gene matches: 6. CDR3 nucleotides: TGTGCCAGCAGGACAGGGATGAGGACTGAAGCTTTCTTT. Translating it yields CASRTGMRTEAFF. Filled out from reference TRBV25-1 and TRBJ1-1, the complete variable domain reads EADIYQTPRYLVIGTGKKITLECSQTMGHDKMYWYQQDPGMELHLIHYSYGVNSTEKGDLSSESTVSRIRTEHFPLTLESARPSHTSQYLCASRTGMRTEAFFGQGTRLTVV.

This clonotype came up many times. The chain carries TRBV4-1 and TRBJ2-7, with D possibly called TRBD1 or TRBD2 (5 bases each). Germline loops: CDR1 MGHRA, CDR2 YSYEKL. The CDR3 totals 14 residues. V lost 6 bases to trimming and J lost 5 bases, with 17 bases between them. CDR3 in DNA: TGCGCCAGCAGACTCACCGGGACCCATGACGAGCAGTACTTC. Its translation is CASRLTGTHDEQYF.

This clonotype was counted ten times or more. The CDR3 loop is CASRGVLSGLGQQYF. In DNA, the CDR3 is TGTGCCAGCAGAGGGGTGTTAAGTGGGTTAGGCCAGCAGTACTTC. The chain uses TRBV27 and TRBJ2-7; TRBD1 is a possible D gene (5 bases). From germline, CDR1 is MNHEY and CDR2 SMNVEV (reference sequence). V shed 6 bases and J shed 8 bases, with 23 bases lying between them. The CDR3 totals 15 residues.

This clonotype was observed at least ten times. The J gene is TRBJ1-3, the V gene TRBV6-1; a possible D gene is TRBD1 (5 bases). This CDR3 spans 16 amino acids. CDR1 and CDR2 (germline): MNHNS, SASEGT. V gave up 5 bases and J gave up 0 bases, with 14 bases separating them. CDR3 loop: CASSIVGHVSGNTIYF. As DNA, the CDR3 is TGTGCCAGCAGTATCGTCGGACACGTCTCTGGAAACACCATATATTTT.

The chain employs TRBV11-3 and TRBJ2-5; 8 bases align to TRBD1. CDR3 length: 14 residues. The germline V gene has CDR1 SGHNT and CDR2 YENEEA. V lost 8 bases to trimming and J lost 7 bases; unmatched junction nucleotides: 12. The CDR3 DNA sequence: TGTGCCAGCTCAAAGACAGGGGCTGGGGGGACCCAGTACTTC. Its protein is CASSKTGAGGTQYF.